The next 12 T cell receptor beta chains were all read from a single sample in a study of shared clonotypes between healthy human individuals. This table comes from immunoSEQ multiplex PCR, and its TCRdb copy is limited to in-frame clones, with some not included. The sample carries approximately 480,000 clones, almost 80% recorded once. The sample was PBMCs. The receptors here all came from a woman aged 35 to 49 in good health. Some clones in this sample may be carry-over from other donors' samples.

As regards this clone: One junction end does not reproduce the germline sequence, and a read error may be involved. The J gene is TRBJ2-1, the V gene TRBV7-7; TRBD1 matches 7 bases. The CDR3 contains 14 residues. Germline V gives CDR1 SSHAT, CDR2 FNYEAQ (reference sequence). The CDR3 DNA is TGTGCTAGCAGCCCCGGGACAGCCGGCAATGAGCAGTTCTTC. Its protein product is CASSPGTAGNEQFF.

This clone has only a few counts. CDR3 sequence reads: CASSPPGLSGFEQYF. The CDR3 bases are TGTGCCAGCTCACCACCGGGACTCTCAGGGTTCGAGCAGTACTTC. This chain uses TRBV18 with TRBJ2-7; a possible D gene is TRBD2 (6 bases). CDR1 is KGHSH and CDR2 is LQKENI in the germline V gene. V gave up 0 bases and J gave up 6 bases, with 15 bases separating them. The CDR3 runs 15 residues.

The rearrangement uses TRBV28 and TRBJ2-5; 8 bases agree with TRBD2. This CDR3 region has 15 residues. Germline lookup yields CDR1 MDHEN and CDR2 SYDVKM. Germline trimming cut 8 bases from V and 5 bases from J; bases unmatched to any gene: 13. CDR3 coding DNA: TGTGCCAGCCGAGTTAGCGGGACTAAGAGGGAGACCCAGTACTTC. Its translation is CASRVSGTKRETQYF.

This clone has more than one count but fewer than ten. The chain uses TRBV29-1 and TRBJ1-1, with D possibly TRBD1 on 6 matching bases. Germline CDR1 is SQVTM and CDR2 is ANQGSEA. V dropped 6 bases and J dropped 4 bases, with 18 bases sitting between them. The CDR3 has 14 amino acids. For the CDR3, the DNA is TGCAGCGTCCACGAAGGGGGGCTGGGCACTGAAGCTTTCTTT. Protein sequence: CSVHEGGLGTEAFF.

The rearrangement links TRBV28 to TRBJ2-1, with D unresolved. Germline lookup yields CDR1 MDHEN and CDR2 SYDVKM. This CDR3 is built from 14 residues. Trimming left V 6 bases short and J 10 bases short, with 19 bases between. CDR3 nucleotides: TGTGCCAGCAGCCCTCCCTCCGTTAGAGAAGAGCAGTTCTTC. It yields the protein CASSPPSVREEQFF.

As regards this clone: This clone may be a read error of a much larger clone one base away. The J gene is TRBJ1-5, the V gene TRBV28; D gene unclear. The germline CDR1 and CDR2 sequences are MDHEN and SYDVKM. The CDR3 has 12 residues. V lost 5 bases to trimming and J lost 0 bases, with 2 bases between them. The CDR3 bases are TGTGCCAGCAGTGTTAGCAATCAGCCCCAGCATTTT. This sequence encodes CASSVSNQPQHF.

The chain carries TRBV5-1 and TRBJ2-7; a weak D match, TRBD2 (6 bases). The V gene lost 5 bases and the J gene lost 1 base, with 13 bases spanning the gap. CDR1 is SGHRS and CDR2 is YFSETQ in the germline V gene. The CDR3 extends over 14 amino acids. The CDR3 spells CASSLGGRSYEQYF. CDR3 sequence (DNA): TGCGCCAGCAGTCTGGGGGGTAGGTCCTACGAGCAGTACTTC.

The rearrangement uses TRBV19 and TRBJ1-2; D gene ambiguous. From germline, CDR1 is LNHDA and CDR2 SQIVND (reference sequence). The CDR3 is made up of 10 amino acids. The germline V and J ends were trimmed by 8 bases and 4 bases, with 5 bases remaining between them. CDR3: CASFGYGYTF. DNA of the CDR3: TGTGCCAGTTTTGGCTATGGCTACACCTTC.

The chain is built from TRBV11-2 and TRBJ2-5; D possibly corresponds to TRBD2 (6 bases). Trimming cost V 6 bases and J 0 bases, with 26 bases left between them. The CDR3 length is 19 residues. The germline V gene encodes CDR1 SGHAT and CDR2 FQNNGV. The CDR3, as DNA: TGTGCCAGCAGATATATGTGGGGTTCGGCTAGCGCCTACCAAGAGACCCAGTACTTC. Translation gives CASRYMWGSASAYQETQYF. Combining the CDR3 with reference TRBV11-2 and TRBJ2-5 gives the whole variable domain EAGVAQSPRYKIIEKRQSVAFWCNPISGHATLYWYQQILGQGPKLLIQFQNNGVVDDSQLPKDRFSAERLKGVDSTLKIQPAKLEDSAVYLCASRYMWGSASAYQETQYFGPGTRLLVL.

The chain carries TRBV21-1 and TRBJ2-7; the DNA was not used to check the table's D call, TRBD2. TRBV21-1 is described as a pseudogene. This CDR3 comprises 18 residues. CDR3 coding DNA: TGTGCCAGCAGCAAAGGGGAGGCTAGCGGGAAGAGCTCCTACGAGCAGTACTTC. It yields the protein CASSKGEASGKSSYEQYF.

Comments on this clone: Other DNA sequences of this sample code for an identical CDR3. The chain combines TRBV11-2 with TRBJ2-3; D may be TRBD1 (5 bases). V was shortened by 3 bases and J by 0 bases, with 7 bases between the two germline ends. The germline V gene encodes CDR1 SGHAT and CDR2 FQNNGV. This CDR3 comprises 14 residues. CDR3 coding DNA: TGTGCCAGCAGCTTTTCAGGGAGCACAGATACGCAGTATTTT. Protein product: CASSFSGSTDTQYF.

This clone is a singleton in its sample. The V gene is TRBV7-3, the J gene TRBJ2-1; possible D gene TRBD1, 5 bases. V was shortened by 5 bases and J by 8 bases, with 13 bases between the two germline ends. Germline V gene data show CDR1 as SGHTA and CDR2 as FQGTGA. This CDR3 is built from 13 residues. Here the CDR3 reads CASSTSWGYEQFF. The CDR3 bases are TGTGCCAGCAGCACTTCCTGGGGCTATGAGCAGTTCTTC.